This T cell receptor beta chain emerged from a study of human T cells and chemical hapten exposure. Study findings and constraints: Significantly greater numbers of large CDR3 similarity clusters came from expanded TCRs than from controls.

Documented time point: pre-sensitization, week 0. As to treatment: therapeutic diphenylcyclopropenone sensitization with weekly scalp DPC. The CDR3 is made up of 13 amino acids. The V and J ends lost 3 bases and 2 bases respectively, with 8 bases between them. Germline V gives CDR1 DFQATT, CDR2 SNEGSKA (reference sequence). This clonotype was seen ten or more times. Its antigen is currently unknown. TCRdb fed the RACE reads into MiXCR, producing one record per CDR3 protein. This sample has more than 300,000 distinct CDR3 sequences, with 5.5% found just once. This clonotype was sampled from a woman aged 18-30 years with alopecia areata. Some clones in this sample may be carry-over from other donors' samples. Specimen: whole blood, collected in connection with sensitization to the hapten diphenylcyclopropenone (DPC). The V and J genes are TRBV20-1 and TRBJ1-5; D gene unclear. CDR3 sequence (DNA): TGCAGTGCTAGGATGGGCGGCAATCAGCCCCAGCATTTT. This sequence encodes CSARMGGNQPQHF.